This T cell receptor beta chain was sequenced for a study of vaccination and CD4 T cells after COVID-19. The overall study: Two-dose vaccination with either BNT162b2 or mRNA-1273 was given to participants. Study-wide points: Convalescent patients showed a median around 88% of reactive clones that were seen only post-vaccination.

An Oncomine TCR Beta short-read assay was used to sequence the DNA from cultured CD4+ T cells. From the PCR reads, TCRdb called clonotypes with MiXCR, one entry per CDR3 protein. The sample carries just over 9,500 distinct CDR3 sequences, around 68% recorded once. Treatment in this sample: roughly 10-day PBMC culture with coronavirus spike peptide pools or control peptides (ViraFEST assay). Having spent 10 to 11 days in culture, CD4+ T cells were then isolated by negative selection. About this clonotype itself: What it binds is unknown.

The CDR3 is made up of 11 amino acids. Trimming removed 6 bases at V and 5 bases at J, with 7 bases between. The sample taken for sequencing was CD4+ T cells from blood, cultured in vitro. This chain connects TRBV12-3 or TRBV12-4 to TRBJ1-2; D uncertain. The receptor was derived from a human donor who had recovered from COVID-19. DNA for the CDR3: TGTGCCAGCAGCACCCGATATGGCTACACCTTC. Encoded protein: CASSTRYGYTF.